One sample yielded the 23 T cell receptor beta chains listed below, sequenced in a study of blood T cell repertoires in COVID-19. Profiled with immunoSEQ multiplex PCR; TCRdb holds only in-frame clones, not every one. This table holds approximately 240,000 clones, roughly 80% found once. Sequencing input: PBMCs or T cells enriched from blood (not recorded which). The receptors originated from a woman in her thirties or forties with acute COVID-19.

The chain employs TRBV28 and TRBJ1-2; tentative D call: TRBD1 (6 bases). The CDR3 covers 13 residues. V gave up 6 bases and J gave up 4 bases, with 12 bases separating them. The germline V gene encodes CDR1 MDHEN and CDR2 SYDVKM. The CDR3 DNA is TGTGCCAGCAGCTCGGACAGCATCTATGGCTACACCTTC. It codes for CASSSDSIYGYTF.

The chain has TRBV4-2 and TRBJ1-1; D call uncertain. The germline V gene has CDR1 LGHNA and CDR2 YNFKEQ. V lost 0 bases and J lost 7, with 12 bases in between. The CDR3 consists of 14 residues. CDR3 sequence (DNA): TGTGCCAGCAGCCAAGATCCAGATTCCGTTGAAGCTTTCTTT. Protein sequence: CASSQDPDSVEAFF.

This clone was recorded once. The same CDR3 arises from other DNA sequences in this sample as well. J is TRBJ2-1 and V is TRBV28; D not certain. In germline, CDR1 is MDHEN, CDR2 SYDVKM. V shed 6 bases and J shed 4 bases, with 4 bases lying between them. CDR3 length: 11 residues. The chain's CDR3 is CASSPYNEQFF. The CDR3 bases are TGTGCCAGCAGCCCTTACAATGAGCAGTTCTTC.

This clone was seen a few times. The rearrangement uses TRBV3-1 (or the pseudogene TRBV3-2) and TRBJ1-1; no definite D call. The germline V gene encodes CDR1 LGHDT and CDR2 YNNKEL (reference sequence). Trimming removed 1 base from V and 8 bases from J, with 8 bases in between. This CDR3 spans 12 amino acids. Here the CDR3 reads CASSQGESEAFF. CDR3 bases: TGTGCCAGCAGCCAAGGGGAGTCCGAAGCTTTCTTT.

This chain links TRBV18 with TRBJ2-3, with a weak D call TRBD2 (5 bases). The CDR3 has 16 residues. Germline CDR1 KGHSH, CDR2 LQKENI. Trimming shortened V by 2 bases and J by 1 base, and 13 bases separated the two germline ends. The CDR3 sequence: CASSPNILEGTDTQYF. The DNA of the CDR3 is TGTGCCAGCTCACCAAACATTCTGGAGGGCACAGATACGCAGTATTTT.

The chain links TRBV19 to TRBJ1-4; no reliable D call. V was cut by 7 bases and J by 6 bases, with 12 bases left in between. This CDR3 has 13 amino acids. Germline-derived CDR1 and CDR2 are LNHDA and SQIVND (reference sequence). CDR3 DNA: TGTGCCAGTAATTACGCGTTGGATGAAAAACTGTTTTTT. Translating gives CASNYALDEKLFF.

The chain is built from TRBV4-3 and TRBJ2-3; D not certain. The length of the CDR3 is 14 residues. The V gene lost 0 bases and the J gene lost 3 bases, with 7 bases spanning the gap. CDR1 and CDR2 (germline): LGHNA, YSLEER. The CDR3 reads CASSQDPRTDTQYF. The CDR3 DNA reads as TGCGCCAGCAGCCAAGATCCCAGAACAGATACGCAGTATTTT.

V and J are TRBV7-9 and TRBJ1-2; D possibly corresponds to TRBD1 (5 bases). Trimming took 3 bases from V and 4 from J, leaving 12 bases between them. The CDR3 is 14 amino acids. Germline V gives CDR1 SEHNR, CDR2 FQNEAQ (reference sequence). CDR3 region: CASSLGLRSYGYTF. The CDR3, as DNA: TGTGCCAGCAGCTTGGGACTGCGGTCCTATGGCTACACCTTC.

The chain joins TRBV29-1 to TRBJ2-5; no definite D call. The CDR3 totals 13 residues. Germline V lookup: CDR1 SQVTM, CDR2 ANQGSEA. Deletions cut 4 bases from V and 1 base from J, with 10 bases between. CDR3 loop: CSVGSQIQETQYF. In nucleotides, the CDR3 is TGCAGCGTTGGTTCACAGATCCAAGAGACCCAGTACTTC.

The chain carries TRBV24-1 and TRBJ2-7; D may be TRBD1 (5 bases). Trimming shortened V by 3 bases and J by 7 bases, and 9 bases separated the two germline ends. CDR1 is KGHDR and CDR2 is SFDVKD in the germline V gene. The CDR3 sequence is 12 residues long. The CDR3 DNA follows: TGTGCCACCAGTGATCCCGACAGTGAGCAGTACTTC. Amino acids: CATSDPDSEQYF.

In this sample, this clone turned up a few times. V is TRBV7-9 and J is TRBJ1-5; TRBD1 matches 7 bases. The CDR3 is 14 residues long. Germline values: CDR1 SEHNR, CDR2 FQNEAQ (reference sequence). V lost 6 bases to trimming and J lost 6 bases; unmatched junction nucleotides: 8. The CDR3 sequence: CASSSPGGSQPQHF. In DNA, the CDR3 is TGTGCCAGCAGTAGCCCAGGGGGGAGTCAGCCCCAGCATTTT.

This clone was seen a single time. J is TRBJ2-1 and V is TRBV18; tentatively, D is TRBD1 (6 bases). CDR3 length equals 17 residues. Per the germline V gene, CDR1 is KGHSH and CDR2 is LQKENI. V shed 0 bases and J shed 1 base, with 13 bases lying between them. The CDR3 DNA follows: TGTGCCAGCTCACCACCGGCGGTTAGGGGGTCCTACAATGAGCAGTTCTTC. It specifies CASSPPAVRGSYNEQFF.

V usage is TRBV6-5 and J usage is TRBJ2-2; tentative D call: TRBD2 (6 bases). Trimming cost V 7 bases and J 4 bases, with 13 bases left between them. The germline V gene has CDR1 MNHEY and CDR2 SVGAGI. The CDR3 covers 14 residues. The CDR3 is CASIRGGGTGELFF. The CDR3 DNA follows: TGTGCCAGCATACGGGGAGGCGGCACCGGGGAGCTGTTTTTT.

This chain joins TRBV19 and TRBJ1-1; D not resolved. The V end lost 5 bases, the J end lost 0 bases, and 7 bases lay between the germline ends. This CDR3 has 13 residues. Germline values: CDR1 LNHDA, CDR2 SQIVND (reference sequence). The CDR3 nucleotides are TGTGCCAGTAGTTACACAGTGAACACTGAAGCTTTCTTT. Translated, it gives CASSYTVNTEAFF. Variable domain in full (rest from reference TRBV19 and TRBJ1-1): DGGITQSPKYLFRKEGQNVTLSCEQNLNHDAMYWYRQDPGQGLRLIYYSQIVNDFQKGDIAEGYSVSREKKESFPLTVTSAQKNPTAFYLCASSYTVNTEAFFGQGTRLTVV.

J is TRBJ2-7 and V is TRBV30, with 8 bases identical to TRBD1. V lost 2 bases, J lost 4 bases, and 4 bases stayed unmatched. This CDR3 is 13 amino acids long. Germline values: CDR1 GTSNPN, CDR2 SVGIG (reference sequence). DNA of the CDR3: TGTGCCTGGAGTATCAGGGGGCTGTACGAGCAGTACTTC. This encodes CAWSIRGLYEQYF.

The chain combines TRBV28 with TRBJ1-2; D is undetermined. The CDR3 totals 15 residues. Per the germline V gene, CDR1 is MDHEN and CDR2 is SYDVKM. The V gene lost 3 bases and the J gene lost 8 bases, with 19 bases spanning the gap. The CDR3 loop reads CASSFGSRQLFGYTF. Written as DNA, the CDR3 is TGTGCCAGCAGTTTCGGGTCTCGGCAACTATTCGGCTACACCTTC.

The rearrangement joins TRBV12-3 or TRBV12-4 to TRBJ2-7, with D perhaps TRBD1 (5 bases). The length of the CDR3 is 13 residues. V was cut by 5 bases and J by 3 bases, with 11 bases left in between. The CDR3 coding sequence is TGTGCCAGCAGTACGCTGCAGGGCTACGAGCAGTACTTC. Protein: CASSTLQGYEQYF.

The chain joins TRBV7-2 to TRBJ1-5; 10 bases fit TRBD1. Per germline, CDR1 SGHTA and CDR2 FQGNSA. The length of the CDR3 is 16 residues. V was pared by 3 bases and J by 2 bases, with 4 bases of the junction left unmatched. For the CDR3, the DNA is TGTGCCAGCAGCTTCACCGGGACAGGGGGCAATCAGCCCCAGCATTTT. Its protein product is CASSFTGTGGNQPQHF.

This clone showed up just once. The CDR3: CASSADRTNSNQPQHF. The CDR3, as DNA: TGTGCCAGCTCAGCGGACAGGACAAATAGCAATCAGCCCCAGCATTTT. V gene TRBV18 combines with J gene TRBJ1-5; 7 bases align to TRBD1. The junction had 7 bases not matched to a gene; V was cut back by 5 bases and J by 0 bases. There are 16 residues in the CDR3. Germline values: CDR1 KGHSH, CDR2 LQKENI.

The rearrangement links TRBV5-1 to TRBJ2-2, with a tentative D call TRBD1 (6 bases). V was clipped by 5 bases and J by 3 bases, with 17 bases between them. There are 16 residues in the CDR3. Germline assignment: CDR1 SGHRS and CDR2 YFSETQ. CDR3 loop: CASRVRGLGDTGELFF. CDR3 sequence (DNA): TGCGCCAGCAGAGTCAGGGGTCTCGGAGACACCGGGGAGCTGTTTTTT.

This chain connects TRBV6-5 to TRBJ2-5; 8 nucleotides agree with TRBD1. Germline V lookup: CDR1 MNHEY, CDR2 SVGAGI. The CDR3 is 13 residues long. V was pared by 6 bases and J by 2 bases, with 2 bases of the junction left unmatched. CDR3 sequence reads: CASRRDRQETQYF. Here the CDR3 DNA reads TGTGCCAGCAGGAGGGACAGGCAAGAGACCCAGTACTTC.

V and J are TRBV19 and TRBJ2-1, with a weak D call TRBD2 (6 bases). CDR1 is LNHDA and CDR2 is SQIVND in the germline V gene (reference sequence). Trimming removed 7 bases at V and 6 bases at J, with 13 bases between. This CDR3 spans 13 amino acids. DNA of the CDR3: TGTGCCAGTACCCTAGGGACTCTCAATGAGCAGTTCTTC. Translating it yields CASTLGTLNEQFF.

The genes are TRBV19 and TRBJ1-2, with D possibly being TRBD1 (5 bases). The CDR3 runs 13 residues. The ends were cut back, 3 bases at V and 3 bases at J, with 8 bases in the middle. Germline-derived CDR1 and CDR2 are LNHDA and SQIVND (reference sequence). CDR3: CASSIGADYGYTF. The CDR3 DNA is TGTGCCAGTAGTATTGGGGCGGACTATGGCTACACCTTC.